This T cell receptor beta chain derives from a study of cytomegalovirus exposure and HLA in healthy donors. Researchers ran the PCR with 60 Vbeta and 13 Jbeta primers. Assay: immunoSEQ multiplex PCR; the TCRdb copy retains only in-frame clones and omits some. The sample carries 100,000 to 130,000 clones, about 81% recorded once. Whole-study results and caveats: A missense variant in DCLRE1C was later tied to TCR beta V- and J-gene trimming. TRBV6-2, TRBV6-3 and some other V segments were unresolvable in 87-base-pair reads.

V lost 3 bases to trimming and J lost 4 bases; unmatched junction nucleotides: 5. The CDR3 length is 13 residues. Germline lookup yields CDR1 GTSNPN and CDR2 SVGIG (reference sequence). In regard to this clone: Its antigen is undetermined.

The TCR originated in a man aged 25-45 years in good health and CMV-seropositive. The V and J genes are TRBV30 and TRBJ2-5, with 7 positions matching TRBD1. Sequenced sample: PBMCs. The CDR3 spells CAWSVNRGETQYF. As DNA, the CDR3 is TGTGCCTGGAGCGTTAACAGGGGAGAGACCCAGTACTTC.